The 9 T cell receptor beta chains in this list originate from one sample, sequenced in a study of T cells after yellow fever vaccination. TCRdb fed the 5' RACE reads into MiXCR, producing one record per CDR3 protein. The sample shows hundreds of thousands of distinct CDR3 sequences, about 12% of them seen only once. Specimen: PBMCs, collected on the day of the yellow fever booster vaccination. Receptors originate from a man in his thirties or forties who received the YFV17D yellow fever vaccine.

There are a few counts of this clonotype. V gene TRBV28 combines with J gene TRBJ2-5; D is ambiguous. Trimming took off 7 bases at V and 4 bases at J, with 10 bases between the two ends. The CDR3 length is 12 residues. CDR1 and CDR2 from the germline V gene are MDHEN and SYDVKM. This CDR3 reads CASNWGGETQYF. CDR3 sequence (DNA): TGTGCCAGCAATTGGGGTGGAGAGACCCAGTACTTC.

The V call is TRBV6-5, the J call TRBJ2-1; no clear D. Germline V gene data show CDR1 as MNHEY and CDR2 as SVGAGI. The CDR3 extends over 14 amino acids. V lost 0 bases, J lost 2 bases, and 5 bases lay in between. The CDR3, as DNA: TGTGCCAGCAGTTACTCTGCTACCTACAATGAGCAGTTCTTC. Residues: CASSYSATYNEQFF.

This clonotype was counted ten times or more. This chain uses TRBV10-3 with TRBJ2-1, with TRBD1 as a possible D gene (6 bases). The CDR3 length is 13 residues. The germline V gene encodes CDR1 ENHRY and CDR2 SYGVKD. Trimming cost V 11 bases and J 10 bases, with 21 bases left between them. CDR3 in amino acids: CASQGLEGWEQFF. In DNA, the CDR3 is TGTGCCTCACAGGGCTTAGAGGGCTGGGAGCAGTTCTTC.

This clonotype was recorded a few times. CDR3 coding DNA: TGCAGCGTTGTTGGTGGCAGGCTCTTGGAGCAGTACTTC. This codes for CSVVGGRLLEQYF. The chain combines TRBV29-1 with TRBJ2-7; D unclear. The CDR3 runs to 13 residues. CDR1 and CDR2 from the germline V gene are SQVTM and ANQGSEA. V lost 4 bases and J 7 bases, leaving 17 bases between the germline ends.

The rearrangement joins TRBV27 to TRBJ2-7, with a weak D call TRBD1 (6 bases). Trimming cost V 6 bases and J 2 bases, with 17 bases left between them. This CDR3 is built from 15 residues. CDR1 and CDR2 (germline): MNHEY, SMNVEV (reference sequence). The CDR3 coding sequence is TGTGCCAGCAGGCTGAGGGGGACGGAGCCCTACGAGCAGTACTTC. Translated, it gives CASRLRGTEPYEQYF.

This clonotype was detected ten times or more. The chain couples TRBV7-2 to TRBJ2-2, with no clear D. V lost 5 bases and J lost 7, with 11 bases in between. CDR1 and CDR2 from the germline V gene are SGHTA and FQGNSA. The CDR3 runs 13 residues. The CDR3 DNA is TGTGCCAGCAGCCCCCACCGTGACGGGGAGCTGTTTTTT. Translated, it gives CASSPHRDGELFF.

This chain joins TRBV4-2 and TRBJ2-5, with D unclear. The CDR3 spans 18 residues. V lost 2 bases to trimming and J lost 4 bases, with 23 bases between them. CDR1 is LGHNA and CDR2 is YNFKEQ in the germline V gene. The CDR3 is CASSQSNRADTARETQYF. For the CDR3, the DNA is TGTGCCAGCAGCCAATCGAATCGGGCGGATACGGCGAGAGAGACCCAGTACTTC.

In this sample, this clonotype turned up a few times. In DNA form, the CDR3 reads TGTGCCAGCTCACCACCGGGGGGATCGAACACTGAAGCTTTCTTT. Its translation: CASSPPGGSNTEAFF. The genes are TRBV18 and TRBJ1-1, with D possibly being TRBD1 (5 bases). This CDR3 region has 15 residues. V dropped 0 bases and J dropped 1 base, with 9 bases sitting between them. Germline lookup yields CDR1 KGHSH and CDR2 LQKENI.

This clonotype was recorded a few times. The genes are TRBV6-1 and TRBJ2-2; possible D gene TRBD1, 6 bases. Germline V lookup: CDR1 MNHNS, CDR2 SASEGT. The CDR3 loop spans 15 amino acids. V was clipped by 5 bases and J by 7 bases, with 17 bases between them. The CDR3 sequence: CASSPLRGQVGELFF. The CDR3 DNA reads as TGTGCCAGCAGTCCTCTCAGGGGTCAGGTCGGGGAGCTGTTTTTT.